This TCR beta chain came from a study of Graves' ophthalmopathy and Graves' hyperthyroidism. Hyperthyroidism patients were newly diagnosed, ill under 2 months, and aged 18 to 65 years. This CDR3 region has 16 residues. Germline loops: CDR1 ENHRY, CDR2 SYGVKD. Amplification of TCR beta CDR3 regions used RNA transcripts. Second-round multiplex PCR came after a first-round RT-PCR that employed HTBI primers. Via MiXCR, TCRdb re-called the multiplex PCR reads, giving one row per CDR3 protein. The table has around 1.1 million distinct CDR3 sequences, about two fifths seen once. The TCR was taken from an adult man with Graves' hyperthyroidism. Sequenced input: peripheral blood or thyroid tissue (not recorded which). The chain combines TRBV10-3 with TRBJ2-7; 9 bases line up with TRBD1. The assigned J gene may be wrong: the sequence end matches TRBJ2-1 better. CDR3 coding DNA: TGTGCCATCAGTGAGGCGTGGACAGGGGAACACAATGAGCAGTTCTTC. It yields the protein CAISEAWTGEHNEQFF.